Presented here are 16 T cell receptor beta chains from one specimen sequenced in a study of Tregs in tolerant kidney transplant recipients. Recipients received nonmyeloablative bone marrow transplants from related graft donors, with transient mixed chimerism. Sequencing was performed with immunoSEQ multiplex PCR; in TCRdb, only in-frame clones are kept and a portion is missing. The table lists some 15,000 clones. Specimen: CD4+ T cells from blood (PBMCs), collected 12 months after the transplant. Source of these receptors: a human patient who received a combined kidney and bone marrow transplant. Part of the T cells may come from the graft donor.

As to this clone: The DNA ends 3 residues before the CDR3 does, and the rest of the CDR3 is filled in from the germline J gene. The chain couples TRBV5-1 to TRBJ2-3; D possibly corresponds to TRBD1 (7 bases). The CDR3 is 14 amino acids. Trimming cost V 6 bases and J 2 bases, with 13 bases left between them. Germline loops: CDR1 SGHRS, CDR2 YFSETQ. The CDR3 region is CASNPGGFTDTQYF. The part of the CDR3 DNA that was read is TGCGCCAGCAACCCAGGGGGGTTCACAGATACG.

Notes on this clone: Sequencing ends 3 residues short of the CDR3 end; the germline J gene provides the rest. The chain uses TRBV5-1 and TRBJ2-5, with 10 bases lining up with TRBD2. CDR3 length: 16 residues. Germline V gives CDR1 SGHRS, CDR2 YFSETQ. V trimming: 5 bases; J trimming: 6 bases; junction bases outside the gene matches: 13. CDR3 DNA, as far as it was read: TGCGCCAGCAGTGGGAGTTGGGCTAGCGGGAGTCAGACC. Protein product: CASSGSWASGSQT. The CDR3 in its entirety is CASSGSWASGSQTQYF.

As regards this clone: The sequenced fragment ends 3 residues before the CDR3 boundary, so the rest is inferred from the germline J gene. The chain couples TRBV18 to TRBJ1-6; 7 bases are shared with TRBD1. CDR1 and CDR2 (germline): KGHSH, LQKENI. V lost 4 bases, J lost 10 bases, and 10 bases stayed unmatched. The CDR3 is 15 amino acids. The DNA read from the CDR3 is TGTGCCAGCTCACTGTACGAGGGGGCGAGGTCACCC. Translation: CASSLYEGARSP. From start to end, the CDR3 is CASSLYEGARSPLHF.

In the case of this clone: The CDR3 goes on 3 residues after the read ends, and that part is filled in from the germline J gene. V usage is TRBV28 and J usage is TRBJ1-1, with D possibly TRBD1 on 5 matching bases. Per the germline V gene, CDR1 is MDHEN and CDR2 is SYDVKM. Trimming removed 4 bases at V and 5 bases at J, with 14 bases between. CDR3 length equals 14 residues. CDR3 DNA (partial): TGTGCCAGCAGTTCCGGGGGGAGGAGGACTGAA. Amino acids: CASSSGGRRTE. The complete CDR3 sequence is CASSSGGRRTEAFF. The whole variable domain, remainder taken from reference TRBV28 and TRBJ1-1, is DVKVTQSSRYLVKRTGEKVFLECVQDMDHENMFWYRQDPGLGLRLIYFSYDVKMKEKGDIPEGYSVSREKKERFSLILESASTNQTSMYLCASSSGGRRTEAFFGQGTRLTVV.

Regarding this clone: The DNA ends 3 residues before the CDR3 does, and the rest of the CDR3 is filled in from the germline J gene. J is TRBJ1-1 and V is TRBV5-1; no definite D call. The CDR3 has 13 amino acids. V was clipped by 5 bases and J by 0 bases, with 8 bases between them. Germline CDR1 reads SGHRS; CDR2 reads YFSETQ. The CDR3 here is CASRVQLNTEAFF. The DNA read from the CDR3 is TGCGCCAGCAGGGTACAGCTGAACACTGAA.

In terms of frequency, this clone is medium-sized. The sequence runs out 3 residues before the end of the CDR3; the remainder is reconstructed from the germline J gene. The V call is TRBV30, the J call TRBJ2-2; 7 bases line up with TRBD1. The CDR3 is 16 residues long. From germline, CDR1 is GTSNPN and CDR2 SVGIG (reference sequence). J lost 0 bases, V lost 4 bases, and 8 bases had no gene match. This chain's CDR3 is CAWKGTVLANTGELFF. CDR3 DNA (partial): TGTGCCTGGAAAGGGACAGTCCTCGCGAACACCGGGGAG.

As for this clone: Sequencing ends 3 residues short of the CDR3 end; the germline J gene provides the rest. The chain employs TRBV11-3 and TRBJ2-1; no reliable D call. The CDR3 runs to 13 residues. The germline gives CDR1 SGHNT, CDR2 YENEEA. The ends were cut back, 5 bases at V and 7 bases at J, with 12 bases in the middle. The CDR3 bases that were read are TGTGCCAGCAGCCCACACACCAGTAATGAG. Protein sequence: CASSPHTSNE. The entire CDR3 protein is CASSPHTSNEQFF.

Note on this clone: From the germline J gene comes the end of the CDR3, since the read stops 3 residues before it. The chain links TRBV18 to TRBJ2-2; maybe TRBD2 (6 bases). The CDR3 has 13 amino acids. V gave up 3 bases and J gave up 7 bases, with 9 bases separating them. Germline V gene sequence: CDR1 KGHSH, CDR2 LQKENI. The CDR3 is CASSPRGLGELFF. The CDR3 bases that were read are TGTGCCAGCTCACCCCGGGGACTCGGGGAG.

Points on this clone: The read is 3 residues too short to cover the CDR3 end, so that end is filled in from the germline J gene. The rearrangement uses TRBV7-2 and TRBJ1-4; the match to TRBD1 covers 7 bases. The CDR3 totals 15 residues. Per germline, CDR1 SGHTA and CDR2 FQGNSA. J lost 2 bases, V lost 0 bases, and 0 bases had no gene match. The sequenced part of the CDR3 DNA is TGTGCCAGCAGCTTAGCAGGGGGCACTAATGAAAAA. Residues: CASSLAGGTNEK. The whole CDR3 reads CASSLAGGTNEKLFF.

Points on this clone: The CDR3 end lies 3 residues beyond the end of the read and is filled in from the germline J gene. This chain connects TRBV20-1 to TRBJ1-3; 7 nucleotides align to TRBD1. CDR1 is DFQATT and CDR2 is SNEGSKA in the germline V gene (reference sequence). CDR3 length: 13 residues. V lost 1 base and J lost 8; bases outside the gene matches: 5. CDR3 DNA (partial): TGCAGTGCTAGAGTTAGGCAGGGGGACACC. As protein: CSARVRQGDT. The entire CDR3 is CSARVRQGDTIYF.

In the case of this clone: From the germline J gene comes the end of the CDR3, since the read stops 3 residues before it. The chain carries TRBV7-2 and TRBJ2-5; a possible D gene is TRBD1 (5 bases). V shed 5 bases and J shed 5 bases, with 15 bases lying between them. The germline V gene encodes CDR1 SGHTA and CDR2 FQGNSA. The CDR3 runs to 14 residues. The CDR3 protein is CASSAGSPGETQYF. Partial CDR3 DNA: TGTGCCAGCAGCGCCGGGTCCCCAGGGGAGACC.

As regards this clone: The read ends 3 residues shy of where the CDR3 ends; the end is completed using the germline J gene. The chain combines TRBV28 with TRBJ2-3; no firm D call. CDR1 MDHEN and CDR2 SYDVKM come from the germline V gene. Deletions cut 3 bases from V and 1 base from J, with 11 bases between. CDR3 length equals 15 residues. The covered CDR3 bases are TGTGCCAGCAGTTTTGTTCTTTCTGGCACAGATACG. It encodes CASSFVLSGTDT. The full CDR3 protein is CASSFVLSGTDTQYF. The variable domain in full, with the rest retrieved from reference TRBV28 and TRBJ2-3, is DVKVTQSSRYLVKRTGEKVFLECVQDMDHENMFWYRQDPGLGLRLIYFSYDVKMKEKGDIPEGYSVSREKKERFSLILESASTNQTSMYLCASSFVLSGTDTQYFGPGTRLTVL.

Comments on this clone: The sequence runs out 3 residues before the end of the CDR3; the remainder is reconstructed from the germline J gene. The rearrangement joins TRBV6-2 or TRBV6-3 to TRBJ1-5; 7 bases are a match to TRBD1. Germline CDR1 reads MNHEY; CDR2 reads SVGEGT. The J segment lost 5 bases and the V segment lost 5 bases, leaving 9 bases of the junction unmatched. The CDR3 runs to 15 residues. This CDR3 reads CASSQITGVYQPQHF. The DNA read from the CDR3 is TGTGCCAGCAGTCAAATTACAGGGGTTTATCAGCCC.

CDR3: CSGTSGTHEQFF. The covered CDR3 bases are TGCAGTGGGACTAGCGGGACTCATGAG. V is TRBV20-1 and J is TRBJ2-1; the match to TRBD2 covers 12 bases. The read ends 3 residues early relative to the CDR3; the germline J gene fills the gap. With V trimmed by 7 bases and J by 8 bases, 3 bases remained unmatched. The CDR3 consists of 12 residues. CDR1 is DFQATT and CDR2 is SNEGSKA in the germline V gene (reference sequence).

The chain's CDR3 is CASRPGTSSGELFF. The part of the CDR3 DNA that was read is TGTGCCAGTAGACCTGGGACTAGCTCCGGGGAG. The chain couples TRBV19 to TRBJ2-2, with TRBD2 matching 9 bases. Read sequence stops 3 residues before the CDR3 end, and the germline J gene provides the missing end. The V and J ends lost 6 bases and 6 bases, in that order; junction bases with no gene match: 5. The CDR3 spans 14 residues. Germline CDR1 LNHDA, CDR2 SQIVND (reference sequence).

In the case of this clone: The observed sequence ends 3 residues before the CDR3 terminus, with the missing tail filled in from the germline J gene. The chain has TRBV27 and TRBJ2-6, with 8 bases lining up with TRBD1. This CDR3 region has 15 residues. Germline V lookup: CDR1 MNHEY, CDR2 SMNVEV (reference sequence). The V gene end was trimmed by 8 bases and the J gene end by 2 bases; junction bases not matched to a gene: 5. This chain's CDR3 is CASRTGNPGANVLTF. Incomplete CDR3 DNA: TGTGCCAGCCGGACAGGGAACCCTGGGGCCAACGTC.